A single sample is the source of the 27 T cell receptor beta chains below, sequenced in a study of blood T cell repertoires in COVID-19. The table came from immunoSEQ multiplex PCR; TCRdb's copy has only in-frame clones and leaves some out. The top ten clones hold roughly 8% of a sample with 50,000 to 70,000 clones, roughly nine tenths of them seen once. Sequencing was done on a sample of peripheral blood. The receptors come from a woman aged 70-85 years with active COVID-19.

J is TRBJ1-2 and V is TRBV2; TRBD1 matches at 9 bases. Trimming cost V 6 bases and J 3 bases; bases outside gene matches: 5. There are 14 residues in the CDR3. The germline CDR1 and CDR2 sequences are SNHLY and FYNNEI. The CDR3 DNA sequence: TGTGCCAGCAGGCGACAGGGGGTAGACTATGGCTACACCTTC. This sequence encodes CASRRQGVDYGYTF.

This chain's CDR3 is CASSKEQGIKFGNTEAFF. CDR3 sequence (DNA): TGTGCCAGCAGCAAAGAACAGGGGATAAAATTCGGGAACACTGAAGCTTTCTTT. This sequence joins TRBV9 and TRBJ1-1, with 7 bases matching TRBD1. The CDR3 covers 18 residues. CDR1 is SGDLS, CDR2 YYNGEE, per germline. V was pared by 4 bases and J by 1 base, with 16 bases of the junction left unmatched.

The CDR3 DNA follows: TGTGCCAGCAGACCAGACGGAGGCGCGGACTATGGCTACACCTTC. Residues: CASRPDGGADYGYTF. The gene calls are TRBV6-5 and TRBJ1-2, with D unclear. Trimming shortened V by 6 bases and J by 3 bases, and 17 bases separated the two germline ends. The CDR3 has 15 amino acids. The V gene's germline CDR1 is MNHEY and CDR2 SVGAGI.

The rearrangement links TRBV9 to TRBJ2-1, with 12 bases fitting TRBD2. Per the germline V gene, CDR1 is SGDLS and CDR2 is YYNGEE. This CDR3 is 17 amino acids long. After removal of 4 bases from V and 5 bases from J, the junction contained 10 bases not matched to a gene. Here the CDR3 reads CASSSGPGLAGHNEQFF. CDR3 bases: TGTGCCAGCAGCTCGGGACCCGGACTAGCGGGACACAATGAGCAGTTCTTC.

The chain carries TRBV19 and TRBJ1-1; possible D gene TRBD1, 6 bases. V was shortened by 4 bases and J by 3 bases, with 12 bases between the two germline ends. Germline V gene sequence: CDR1 LNHDA, CDR2 SQIVND (reference sequence). CDR3 size: 14 residues. CDR3 residues: CASSTRNRDTEAFF. The CDR3 DNA reads as TGTGCCAGTAGTACCCGAAACAGGGACACTGAAGCTTTCTTT.

This clone was recorded only once. This rearrangement joins TRBV27 to TRBJ2-1; D is uncertain. Trimming took 3 bases from V and 5 from J, leaving 23 bases between them. In germline, CDR1 is MNHEY, CDR2 SMNVEV (reference sequence). CDR3 length: 18 residues. The CDR3 sequence: CASSFFPLRTPLDNEQFF. The CDR3 DNA reads as TGTGCCAGCAGTTTCTTCCCCCTTAGAACCCCCTTAGACAATGAGCAGTTCTTC.

This rearrangement joins TRBV5-5 to TRBJ1-1; D call uncertain. The V and J ends lost 2 bases and 6 bases respectively, with 14 bases between them. The germline CDR1 and CDR2 sequences are SGHKS and YYEKEE (reference sequence). The CDR3 is 14 amino acids. As DNA, the CDR3 is TGTGCCAGCAGCTTCCTGGCCCCTGAAGCTGAAGCTTTCTTT. Translated: CASSFLAPEAEAFF.

The chain joins TRBV4-1 to TRBJ2-1; 12 bases match TRBD2. The CDR3 totals 16 residues. Germline CDR1 is MGHRA and CDR2 is YSYEKL. With 3 bases clipped from V and 9 bases from J, the junction kept 9 bases outside the gene matches. The CDR3 spells CASSQQTSGSIGEQFF. For the CDR3, the DNA is TGCGCCAGCAGCCAGCAGACTAGCGGGAGCATTGGTGAGCAGTTCTTC.

The V call is TRBV25-1, the J call TRBJ1-1; TRBD1 is a possible D gene (5 bases). Germline V gene data show CDR1 as MGHDK and CDR2 as SYGVNS. This CDR3 is built from 14 residues. Between the trimmed V and J ends, which lost 6 bases and 1 base, there was a span of 12 bases. As DNA, the CDR3 is TGTGCCAGCAGGGACACCGGGTCGAACACTGAAGCTTTCTTT. This codes for CASRDTGSNTEAFF.

This clone has a handful of counts. CDR3 sequence reads: CASRGPSTEAFF. The CDR3 DNA is TGTGCCAGCAGGGGGCCCTCCACTGAAGCTTTCTTT. The chain combines TRBV2 with TRBJ1-1, with D perhaps TRBD1 (5 bases). The CDR3 sequence is 12 residues long. Trimming removed 6 bases at V and 4 bases at J, with 9 bases between. Germline assignment: CDR1 SNHLY and CDR2 FYNNEI.

V is TRBV27 and J is TRBJ2-1; 7 nucleotides agree with TRBD2. Germline loops: CDR1 MNHEY, CDR2 SMNVEV (reference sequence). The V gene end was trimmed by 5 bases and the J gene end by 6 bases; junction bases not matched to a gene: 7. The CDR3 runs 14 residues. Written as DNA, the CDR3 is TGTGCCAGCAGTCCGCGGGAGTTCGGCAATGAGCAGTTCTTC. Translation gives CASSPREFGNEQFF.

This clone was recorded a few times. V is TRBV6-1 and J is TRBJ1-3; TRBD1 is a possible D gene (5 bases). Germline V gene data show CDR1 as MNHNS and CDR2 as SASEGT. This CDR3 spans 18 amino acids. The V end was cut by 2 bases, the J end by 4 bases, with 21 bases between. The CDR3 region is CASSETSARGAGGNTIYF. CDR3 DNA sequence: TGTGCCAGCAGTGAAACATCGGCGAGGGGCGCGGGGGGAAACACCATATATTTT.

Only one count was recorded for this clone. The chain joins TRBV28 to TRBJ1-1; possibly TRBD1 for D (5 bases). The CDR3 spans 11 residues. Trimming left V 5 bases short and J 10 bases short, with 11 bases between. In germline, CDR1 is MDHEN, CDR2 SYDVKM. The CDR3 DNA sequence: TGTGCCAGCAGTGCTGCGGGGGGAGCTTTCTTT. Protein: CASSAAGGAFF.

The chain links TRBV6-5 to TRBJ2-7; 8 nucleotides agree with TRBD2. With 0 bases clipped from V and 4 bases from J, the junction kept 5 bases outside the gene matches. Germline V gene data show CDR1 as MNHEY and CDR2 as SVGAGI. CDR3 length: 15 residues. CDR3 nucleotide sequence: TGTGCCAGCAGTTACTCAACGGGAGGGCTATACGAGCAGTACTTC. Residues: CASSYSTGGLYEQYF.

This chain links TRBV18 with TRBJ2-1; 8 bases line up with TRBD2. Per germline, CDR1 KGHSH and CDR2 LQKENI. The CDR3 has 14 amino acids. Unmatched junction bases numbered 0, after V lost 3 bases and J lost 2 bases. This chain's CDR3 is CASSPTSAYNEQFF. CDR3 bases: TGTGCCAGCTCACCGACTAGCGCCTACAATGAGCAGTTCTTC. Looking up the rest from reference TRBV18 and TRBJ2-1 gives the full variable domain: NAGVMQNPRHLVRRRGQEARLRCSPMKGHSHVYWYRQLPEEGLKFMVYLQKENIIDESGMPKERFSAEFPKEGPSILRIQQVVRGDSAAYFCASSPTSAYNEQFFGPGTRLTVL.

J is TRBJ2-7 and V is TRBV7-3; D call uncertain. V gave up 3 bases and J gave up 0 bases, with 9 bases separating them. The CDR3 totals 14 residues. CDR1 is SGHTA and CDR2 is FQGTGA in the germline V gene. CDR3: CASSLSSSSYEQYF. The CDR3 bases are TGTGCCAGCAGCTTGTCTTCGAGCTCCTACGAGCAGTACTTC.

V and J are TRBV6-2 or TRBV6-3 and TRBJ1-6, with 8 bases identical to TRBD1. The junction had 8 bases not matched to a gene; V was cut back by 2 bases and J by 2 bases. CDR1 and CDR2 from the germline V gene are MNHEY and SVGEGT. This CDR3 is 18 amino acids long. For the CDR3, the DNA is TGTGCCAGCAGTTACGTCAATTACAGGGGGACCTATAATTCACCCCTCCACTTT. It specifies CASSYVNYRGTYNSPLHF.

The genes are TRBV6-5 and TRBJ1-5; perhaps TRBD1 as D (6 bases). CDR1 is MNHEY, CDR2 SVGAGI, per germline. Trimming removed 4 bases at V and 9 bases at J, with 13 bases between. This CDR3 is 13 amino acids long. The CDR3 here is CASSSNRELPQHF. CDR3 DNA sequence: TGTGCCAGCAGTTCAAACAGGGAGCTGCCCCAGCATTTT.

The V gene is TRBV20-1, the J gene TRBJ1-4; D possibly corresponds to TRBD1 (5 bases). The CDR3 is 13 residues long. The germline V gene encodes CDR1 DFQATT and CDR2 SNEGSKA (reference sequence). V lost 3 bases and J lost 8, with 13 bases in between. CDR3 sequence: CSASGGAGEKLFF. For the CDR3, the DNA is TGCAGTGCTAGTGGCGGGGCGGGAGAAAAACTGTTTTTT.

The chain has TRBV10-1 and TRBJ1-1; a possible D gene is TRBD1 (5 bases). The germline V gene has CDR1 WNHNN and CDR2 SYGVQD (reference sequence). CDR3 length: 13 residues. Trimming left V 1 base short and J 8 bases short, with 11 bases between. CDR3 bases: TGCGCCAGCAGTGAGTTTGCAGGGCTCGAAGCTTTCTTT. It is translated as CASSEFAGLEAFF.

The chain links TRBV3-1 (or the pseudogene TRBV3-2) to TRBJ2-7, with D maybe TRBD2 (6 bases). This CDR3 spans 14 amino acids. The V end lost 6 bases, the J end lost 4 bases, and 16 bases lay between the germline ends. CDR1 LGHDT and CDR2 YNNKEL come from the germline V gene (reference sequence). Here the CDR3 DNA reads TGTGCCAGCAGTCCGTGGGCTAGCGTATACGAGCAGTACTTC. It translates to CASSPWASVYEQYF.

This sequence joins TRBV5-6 and TRBJ2-5; 7 bases line up with TRBD2. V shed 8 bases and J 2 bases; nucleotides not matched to a gene: 6. The V gene's germline CDR1 is SGHDT and CDR2 YYEEEE. The CDR3 sequence is 13 residues long. The DNA for the CDR3 is TGTGCCAGTGGGGAGGGCCCTCAAGAGACCCAGTACTTC. It specifies CASGEGPQETQYF.

The chain links TRBV6-5 to TRBJ2-1; a possible D gene is TRBD1 (6 bases). Germline CDR1 MNHEY, CDR2 SVGAGI. The CDR3 sequence is 14 residues long. V lost 6 bases to trimming and J lost 1 base, with 10 bases between them. The CDR3 here is CASRGDKSYNEQFF. The CDR3 DNA sequence: TGTGCCAGCAGGGGGGACAAATCCTACAATGAGCAGTTCTTC.

J is TRBJ2-7 and V is TRBV28, with 8 nucleotides matching TRBD2. Trimming removed 4 bases from V and 6 bases from J; junction bases left unmatched: 8. This CDR3 has 14 amino acids. Germline assignment: CDR1 MDHEN and CDR2 SYDVKM. The CDR3: CASSSRAGVSEQYF. In DNA, the CDR3 is TGTGCCAGCAGTTCCCGAGCGGGAGTCTCCGAGCAGTACTTC.

The rearrangement links TRBV7-3 to TRBJ2-6; D unclear. Per the germline V gene, CDR1 is SGHTA and CDR2 is FQGTGA. V dropped 5 bases and J dropped 1 base, with 9 bases sitting between them. CDR3 length: 15 amino acids. In DNA, the CDR3 is TGTGCCAGCAGCCGTGGCGGATCTGGGGCCAACGTCCTGACTTTC. Protein product: CASSRGGSGANVLTF.

J is TRBJ2-7 and V is TRBV3-1 (or the pseudogene TRBV3-2); weak D call: TRBD2 (5 bases). The ends were cut back, 1 base at V and 6 bases at J, with 10 bases in the middle. The CDR3 totals 13 residues. The germline gives CDR1 LGHDT, CDR2 YNNKEL (reference sequence). CDR3 nucleotide sequence: TGTGCCAGCAGCCAAGGAGTGGGGAGCGAGCAGTACTTC. Translated: CASSQGVGSEQYF.

The V gene is TRBV21-1, the J gene TRBJ2-1; the table's D call, TRBD2, was not checked against the DNA. TRBV21-1 is annotated as a pseudogene. The CDR3 has 15 amino acids. The DNA for the CDR3 is TGTGCCAGCACCCGGGGGTTTAGTCCAAACAATGAGCAGTTCTTC. This translates into CASTRGFSPNNEQFF.